This T cell receptor (beta chain) is drawn from a study of PD-1 blockade in classical Hodgkin lymphoma. V was shortened by 1 base and J by 3 bases, with 5 bases between the two germline ends. This CDR3 region has 13 residues. Germline V gene data show CDR1 as SGHNT and CDR2 as YYREEE (reference sequence). Libraries were prepared by immunoSEQ multiplex PCR; TCRdb keeps only in-frame clonotypes and omits some of them. The sample consists of over 35,000 clones, around 83% of them appearing once. In every patient, relapse followed autologous stem cell transplantation, while exposure to brentuximab vedotin differed.

The input for sequencing was peripheral blood mononuclear cells (PBMCs), taken before the second cycle of nivolumab. The rearrangement links TRBV5-4 to TRBJ2-1; possibly TRBD2 for D (5 bases). This receptor was identified in a human donor with classical Hodgkin lymphoma. The CDR3 nucleotides are TGTGCCAGCAGCTTGCGGGACTACAATGAGCAGTTCTTC. Translating it yields CASSLRDYNEQFF. The whole variable domain, filled in from reference TRBV5-4 and TRBJ2-1, reads ETGVTQSPTHLIKTRGQQVTLRCSSQSGHNTVSWYQQALGQGPQFIFQYYREEENGRGNFPPRFSGLQFPNYSSELNVNALELDDSALYLCASSLRDYNEQFFGPGTRLTVL.